The 29 T cell receptor beta chains presented below share a single source sample, sequenced in a study of beta chain features in type 1 diabetes. The study, taken as a whole, reports: Significant though moderate, a shortening of TCRB CDR3s appeared in all four CD4+ subsets of Type 1 diabetes patients.

Antigens of these TCRs are unknown. The investigators reverse transcribed all of the isolated RNA, so they sequenced expressed TCRB transcripts. TCRdb's copy holds only in-frame clones and misses some; the assay was immunoSEQ multiplex PCR. Here the sample spans approximately 260,000 clones, approximately 25% being singletons. The sequencing sample was made of naive CD4+ T cells from blood. These receptor sequences come from a woman aged 25 to 45 with type 1 diabetes.

V gene TRBV27 combines with J gene TRBJ2-5, with 16 bases that match TRBD2. The CDR3 covers 17 residues. V trimming: 6 bases; J trimming: 5 bases; junction bases outside the gene matches: 9. Germline V gene lookup returns CDR1 MNHEY and CDR2 SMNVEV (reference sequence). CDR3 nucleotides: TGTGCCAGCAGGCCGGGACTAGCGGGAGGGCCGCGGGAGACCCAGTACTTC. Residues: CASRPGLAGGPRETQYF.

V and J are TRBV7-9 and TRBJ1-2, with 9 nucleotides matching TRBD1. Germline V gene data show CDR1 as SEHNR and CDR2 as FQNEAQ (reference sequence). Germline trimming cut 5 bases from V and 6 bases from J; bases unmatched to any gene: 4. CDR3 length: 13 amino acids. The DNA for the CDR3 is TGTGCCAGCAGCCGCGGACAGGGGCATGGCTACACCTTC. Translation gives CASSRGQGHGYTF.

The V and J genes are TRBV5-1 and TRBJ2-5, with D perhaps TRBD1 (5 bases). The better agreement between TRBJ2-7 and the DNA end casts doubt on the J call. The CDR3 is 16 amino acids. From germline, CDR1 is SGHRS and CDR2 YFSETQ. CDR3 DNA: TGCGCCAGCAGCATCAACAGGCCACTGAGCTCCTACGAGCAGTACTTC. As protein: CASSINRPLSSYEQYF.

The chain uses TRBV18 and TRBJ1-5, with D perhaps matching TRBD1 (5 bases). The CDR3 totals 16 residues. Per germline, CDR1 KGHSH and CDR2 LQKENI. Trimming pared 6 bases from V and 2 bases from J, leaving 17 bases between. The CDR3 coding sequence is TGTGCCAGCTCGCCGGGACTGCCTCGGGGCAATCAGCCCCAGCATTTT. Translated, it gives CASSPGLPRGNQPQHF.

This clone was seen a handful of times. V is TRBV4-1 and J is TRBJ2-5; D is possibly TRBD1 (5 bases). The CDR3 contains 20 residues. Germline V CDR1 and CDR2: MGHRA, YSYEKL. V shed 0 bases and J shed 0 bases, with 23 bases lying between them. CDR3 protein: CASSQDHGLTAYIYQETQYF. CDR3 DNA: TGCGCCAGCAGCCAAGATCATGGGCTGACAGCTTACATCTACCAAGAGACCCAGTACTTC.

This clone was detected only a few times. The rearrangement joins TRBV7-2 to TRBJ2-1; 8 nucleotides agree with TRBD2. Germline lookup yields CDR1 SGHTA and CDR2 FQGNSA. CDR3 size: 16 residues. With V trimmed by 1 base and J by 3 bases, 5 bases remained unmatched. The CDR3 DNA reads TGTGCCAGCAGCTTAGAGCCCAGCGGGGGCTACAATGAGCAGTTCTTC. Translating it yields CASSLEPSGGYNEQFF.

The CDR3 reads CSIGQGISYNEQFF. For the CDR3, the DNA is TGCAGCATAGGACAGGGTATATCCTACAATGAGCAGTTCTTC. The rearrangement uses TRBV29-1 and TRBJ2-1; 8 nucleotides align to TRBD1. CDR1 is SQVTM and CDR2 is ANQGSEA in the germline V gene. The CDR3 is 14 residues long. Trimming removed 8 bases from V and 1 base from J; junction bases left unmatched: 7.

V and J are TRBV5-1 and TRBJ2-7; 11 nucleotides match TRBD2. CDR1 SGHRS and CDR2 YFSETQ come from the germline V gene. V was pared by 1 base and J by 4 bases, with 7 bases of the junction left unmatched. This CDR3 is 16 amino acids long. The CDR3 DNA is TGCGCCAGCAGCTTGAGTCTAGCGGGGGGAGGTTACGAGCAGTACTTC. Translated: CASSLSLAGGGYEQYF. The complete variable domain, with remaining parts taken from reference TRBV5-1 and TRBJ2-7, reads KAGVTQTPRYLIKTRGQQVTLSCSPISGHRSVSWYQQTPGQGLQFLFEYFSETQRNKGNFPGRFSGRQFSNSRSEMNVSTLELGDSALYLCASSLSLAGGGYEQYFGPGTRLTVT.

The gene calls are TRBV7-9 and TRBJ1-2; 7 bases agree with TRBD1. The trim removed 1 base at V and 7 bases at J, leaving 3 bases unmatched. This CDR3 region has 13 residues. Germline V gives CDR1 SEHNR, CDR2 FQNEAQ (reference sequence). The CDR3: CASSLDRGSGYTF. The DNA of the CDR3 is TGTGCCAGCAGCTTAGACAGGGGCTCTGGCTACACCTTC.

This clone was seen more than once but under ten times. The V and J genes are TRBV16 and TRBJ2-7, with D possibly being TRBD2 (5 bases). This CDR3 contains 14 residues. V lost 4 bases and J 6 bases, leaving 16 bases between the germline ends. Germline loops: CDR1 KGHSY, CDR2 FQNENV. CDR3 in DNA: TGTGCCAGCAGCCCGGGATCGGGATTCTCCGAGCAGTACTTC. This codes for CASSPGSGFSEQYF.

The chain recombines TRBV21-1 with TRBJ1-1; the table's D call of TRBD1 was not tested on the DNA. TRBV21-1 is labeled a pseudogene. The CDR3 runs to 12 residues. The CDR3 sequence: CASTYREQEAFF. In DNA form, the CDR3 reads TGTGCCAGCACGTACAGGGAACAGGAAGCTTTCTTT.

The chain recombines TRBV7-9 with TRBJ2-4; D is undetermined. Trimming left V 1 base short and J 8 bases short, with 3 bases between. The CDR3 has 11 amino acids. Looked up from germline, CDR1 is SEHNR and CDR2 is FQNEAQ (reference sequence). CDR3 loop: CASSLVDIQYF. In DNA form, the CDR3 reads TGTGCCAGCAGCTTAGTAGACATTCAGTACTTC.

The chain is built from TRBV15 and TRBJ2-1; TRBD2 matches 7 bases. There are 16 residues in the CDR3. V was clipped by 9 bases and J by 6 bases; unmatched bases: 17. Germline V gene sequence: CDR1 LNHNV, CDR2 YYDKDF (reference sequence). CDR3 in amino acids: CATTLTRGLESNEQFF. The CDR3 coding sequence is TGTGCCACTACACTAACCCGCGGACTAGAGTCCAATGAGCAGTTCTTC.

V usage is TRBV4-2 and J usage is TRBJ2-1; TRBD2 aligns across 8 bases. The J segment lost 4 bases and the V segment lost 2 bases, leaving 4 bases of the junction unmatched. Germline CDR1 and CDR2: LGHNA and YNFKEQ. The CDR3 length is 15 residues. The CDR3 reads CASSQTSGAYNEQFF. The DNA for the CDR3 is TGTGCCAGCAGCCAAACTAGCGGAGCTTACAATGAGCAGTTCTTC.

The V call is TRBV4-2, the J call TRBJ2-1; 16 positions agree with TRBD2. The junction had 6 bases not matched to a gene; V was cut back by 4 bases and J by 6 bases. CDR1 is LGHNA, CDR2 YNFKEQ, per germline. The CDR3 is 17 residues long. CDR3: CASSPGTSGRAGNEQFF. The DNA for the CDR3 is TGTGCCAGCAGCCCCGGGACTAGCGGGAGGGCCGGCAATGAGCAGTTCTTC.

Only a few counts were recorded for this clone. The rearrangement links TRBV11-2 to TRBJ1-1; D might be TRBD1 (5 bases). Trimming took off 1 base at V and 0 bases at J, with 9 bases between the two ends. Germline-derived CDR1 and CDR2 are SGHAT and FQNNGV. This CDR3 is built from 15 residues. The CDR3 DNA reads as TGTGCCAGCAGCTTAGGGGGCAGAATGAACACTGAAGCTTTCTTT. Protein: CASSLGGRMNTEAFF.

This clone was counted only a few times. The J gene is TRBJ2-7, the V gene TRBV29-1, with TRBD2 matching over 10 bases. CDR3 length: 13 residues. Per the germline V gene, CDR1 is SQVTM and CDR2 is ANQGSEA. Germline trimming cut 6 bases from V and 4 bases from J; bases unmatched to any gene: 6. The CDR3 sequence: CSVKREGLYEQYF. Written as DNA, the CDR3 is TGCAGCGTAAAGCGGGAGGGCCTGTACGAGCAGTACTTC.

The V call is TRBV7-3, the J call TRBJ2-2, with 7 bases matching TRBD2. The CDR3 sequence is 14 residues long. After removal of 5 bases from V and 9 bases from J, the junction contained 9 bases not matched to a gene. The germline CDR1 and CDR2 sequences are SGHTA and FQGTGA. The CDR3 sequence: CASSQSSGARELFF. CDR3 sequence (DNA): TGTGCCAGCAGCCAATCTAGCGGCGCCCGGGAGCTGTTTTTT.

This clone appeared a few times. This chain joins TRBV29-1 and TRBJ2-1; D is uncertain. V lost 4 bases to trimming and J lost 0 bases, with 13 bases between them. Germline lookup yields CDR1 SQVTM and CDR2 ANQGSEA. The CDR3 sequence is 15 residues long. The CDR3 nucleotides read TGCAGCGTTGGTGATAGCCCGCGCTCCTACAATGAGCAGTTCTTC. Its protein product is CSVGDSPRSYNEQFF.

The CDR3 nucleotides are TGCGCCAGCAGCCAAGTAAGAACCGGGACAGATACGCAGTATTTT. This encodes CASSQVRTGTDTQYF. The chain carries TRBV4-1 and TRBJ2-3; unclear D gene. CDR1 is MGHRA, CDR2 YSYEKL, per germline. CDR3 length: 15 amino acids. Trimming removed 1 base at V and 3 bases at J, with 11 bases between.

CDR3 loop: CASSVASGKGRGDEQFF. DNA of the CDR3: TGTGCCAGCAGCGTAGCCAGCGGGAAGGGAAGGGGCGATGAGCAGTTCTTC. V gene TRBV9 combines with J gene TRBJ2-1, with 7 nucleotides matching TRBD2. Germline V CDR1 and CDR2: SGDLS, YYNGEE. The V and J ends lost 0 bases and 8 bases, in that order; junction bases with no gene match: 14. The length of the CDR3 is 17 residues.

In this sample, this clone turned up a few times. The chain uses TRBV10-3 and TRBJ1-1; D gene ambiguous. Germline assignment: CDR1 ENHRY and CDR2 SYGVKD. V was pared by 3 bases and J by 0 bases, with 5 bases between. There are 13 residues in the CDR3. This CDR3 is CAISEPVNTEAFF. DNA of the CDR3: TGTGCCATCAGTGAACCAGTGAACACTGAAGCTTTCTTT.

This clone was recorded a few times. The V call is TRBV29-1, the J call TRBJ2-7, with TRBD2 as a possible D gene (6 bases). Between the trimmed V and J ends, which lost 6 bases and 2 bases, there was a span of 17 bases. Germline CDR1 and CDR2: SQVTM and ANQGSEA. The CDR3 covers 14 residues. The CDR3: CSVSLPAGTYEQYF. Here the CDR3 DNA reads TGCAGCGTCTCCCTACCGGCGGGAACCTACGAGCAGTACTTC.

This clone was picked up a small number of times. The rearrangement uses TRBV18 and TRBJ2-3, with a possible D match to TRBD2 (6 bases). Germline V gives CDR1 KGHSH, CDR2 LQKENI. V was trimmed by 11 bases and J by 3 bases, leaving 15 bases between them. The CDR3 loop spans 13 amino acids. The CDR3 spells CAGALGGTDTQYF. The CDR3, as DNA: TGTGCCGGCGCCCTTGGGGGGACAGATACGCAGTATTTT.

V is TRBV18 and J is TRBJ2-3; D is perhaps TRBD1 (6 bases). Germline V lookup: CDR1 KGHSH, CDR2 LQKENI. V lost 2 bases and J lost 0, with 9 bases in between. The CDR3 consists of 15 residues. This chain's CDR3 is CASSPTTGSTDTQYF. The CDR3 nucleotides read TGTGCCAGCTCACCAACGACAGGCAGCACAGATACGCAGTATTTT.

The chain recombines TRBV7-3 with TRBJ2-3, with TRBD2 identical over 8 bases. This CDR3 spans 14 amino acids. Germline V CDR1 and CDR2: SGHTA, FQGTGA. With V trimmed by 5 bases and J by 10 bases, 11 bases remained unmatched. Written as DNA, the CDR3 is TGTGCCAGCAGCCCAGCAATAAGACTAGCGCCGCAGTATTTT. This sequence encodes CASSPAIRLAPQYF.

This chain links TRBV11-2 with TRBJ1-2; 12 bases match TRBD1. This CDR3 spans 18 amino acids. The trim removed 5 bases at V and 7 bases at J, leaving 17 bases unmatched. Germline-derived CDR1 and CDR2 are SGHAT and FQNNGV. The CDR3 nucleotides read TGTGCCAGCAGCCTCTCCCGTTGGGGACAGGGGGCACTGGGTGGCTACACCTTC. Protein sequence: CASSLSRWGQGALGGYTF.

CDR3 loop: CASSPRGPRNTEAFF. The DNA of the CDR3 is TGTGCCAGCAGCCCCAGGGGACCCCGGAACACTGAAGCTTTCTTT. This chain links TRBV7-3 with TRBJ1-1, with a possible D match to TRBD1 (6 bases). This CDR3 contains 15 residues. Looked up from germline, CDR1 is SGHTA and CDR2 is FQGTGA. V lost 5 bases, J lost 1 base, and 14 bases lay in between.

The chain employs TRBV9 and TRBJ1-2; D is possibly TRBD1 (6 bases). The CDR3 runs to 12 residues. Trimming stripped 3 bases from V and 5 bases from J, with 8 bases between. Germline CDR1 and CDR2: SGDLS and YYNGEE. The CDR3 loop is CASSDGQYGYTF. The CDR3 DNA sequence: TGTGCCAGCAGCGACGGACAGTATGGCTACACCTTC.